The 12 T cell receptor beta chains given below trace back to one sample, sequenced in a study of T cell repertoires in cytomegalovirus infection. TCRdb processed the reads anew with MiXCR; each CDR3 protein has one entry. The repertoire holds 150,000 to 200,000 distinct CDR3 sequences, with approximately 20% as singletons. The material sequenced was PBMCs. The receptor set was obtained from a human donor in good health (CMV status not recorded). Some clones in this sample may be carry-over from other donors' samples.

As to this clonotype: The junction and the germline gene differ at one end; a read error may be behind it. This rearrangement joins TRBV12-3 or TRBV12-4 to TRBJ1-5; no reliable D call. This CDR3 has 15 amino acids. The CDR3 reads CAGSLAGVGNQPQHF. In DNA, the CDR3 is TGTGCCGGCAGTTTAGCTGGGGTGGGCAATCAGCCCCAGCATTTT.

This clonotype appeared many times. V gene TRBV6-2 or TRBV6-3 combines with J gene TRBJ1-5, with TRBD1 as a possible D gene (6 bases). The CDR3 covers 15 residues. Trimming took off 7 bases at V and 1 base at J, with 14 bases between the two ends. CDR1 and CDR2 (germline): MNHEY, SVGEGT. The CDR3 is CASNSRGASNQPQHF. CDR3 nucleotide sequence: TGTGCCAGCAACTCCAGGGGCGCGAGCAATCAGCCCCAGCATTTT.

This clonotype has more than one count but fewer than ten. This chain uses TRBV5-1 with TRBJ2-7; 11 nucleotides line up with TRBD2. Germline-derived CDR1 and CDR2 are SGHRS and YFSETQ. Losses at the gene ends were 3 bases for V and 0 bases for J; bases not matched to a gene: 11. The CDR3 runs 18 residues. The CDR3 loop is CASSSVTSGLADSYEQYF. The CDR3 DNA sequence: TGCGCCAGCAGCTCGGTCACCTCGGGACTAGCGGACTCCTACGAGCAGTACTTC.

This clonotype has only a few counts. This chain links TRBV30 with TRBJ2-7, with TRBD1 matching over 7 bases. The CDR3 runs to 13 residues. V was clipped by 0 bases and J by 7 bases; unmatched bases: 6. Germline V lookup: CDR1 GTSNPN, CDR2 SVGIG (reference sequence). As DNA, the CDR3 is TGTGCCTGGAGTGTACAACAGGGGCGGGAGCAGTACTTC. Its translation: CAWSVQQGREQYF.

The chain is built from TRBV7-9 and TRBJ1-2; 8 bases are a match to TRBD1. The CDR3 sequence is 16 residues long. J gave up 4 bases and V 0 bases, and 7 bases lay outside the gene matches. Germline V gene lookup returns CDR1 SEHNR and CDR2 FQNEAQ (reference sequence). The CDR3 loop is CASSLAAGDRSYGYTF. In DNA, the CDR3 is TGTGCCAGCAGCTTAGCGGCGGGGGACAGGTCCTATGGCTACACCTTC.

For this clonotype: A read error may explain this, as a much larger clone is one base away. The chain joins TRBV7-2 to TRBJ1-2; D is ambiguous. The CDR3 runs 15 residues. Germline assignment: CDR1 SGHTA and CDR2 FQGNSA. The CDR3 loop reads CVSSLDAPSNYGYTF. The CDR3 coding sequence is TGTGTCAGCAGCTTAGACGCCCCATCTAACTATGGCTACACCTTC.

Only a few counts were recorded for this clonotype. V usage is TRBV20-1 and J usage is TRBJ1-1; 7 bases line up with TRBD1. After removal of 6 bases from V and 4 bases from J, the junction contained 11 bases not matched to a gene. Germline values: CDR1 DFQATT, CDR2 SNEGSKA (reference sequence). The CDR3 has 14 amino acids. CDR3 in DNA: TGCAGTGCACCTAAGGCAGGGGGTCTCACTGAAGCTTTCTTT. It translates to CSAPKAGGLTEAFF.

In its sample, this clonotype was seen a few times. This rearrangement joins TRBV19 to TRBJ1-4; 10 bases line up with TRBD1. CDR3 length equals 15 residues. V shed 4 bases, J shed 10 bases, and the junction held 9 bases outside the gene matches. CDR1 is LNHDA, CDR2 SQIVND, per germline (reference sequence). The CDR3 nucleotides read TGTGCCAGTAGTAGGGCGGGGACAGGGGAGAGAAAACTGTTTTTT. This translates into CASSRAGTGERKLFF.

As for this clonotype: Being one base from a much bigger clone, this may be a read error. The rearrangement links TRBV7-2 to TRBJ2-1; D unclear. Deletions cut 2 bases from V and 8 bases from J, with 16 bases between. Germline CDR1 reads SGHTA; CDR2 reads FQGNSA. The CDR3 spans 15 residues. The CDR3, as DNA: TGTGCCAGCAGCTTAAGCATTTGGTCCCTGCATGAGCAGTTCTTC. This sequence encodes CASSLSIWSLHEQFF. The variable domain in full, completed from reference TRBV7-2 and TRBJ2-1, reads GAGVSQSPSNKVTEKGKDVELRCDPISGHTALYWYRQSLGQGLEFLIYFQGNSAPDKSGLPSDRFSAERTGGSVSTLTIQRTQQEDSAVYLCASSLSIWSLHEQFFGPGTRLTVL.

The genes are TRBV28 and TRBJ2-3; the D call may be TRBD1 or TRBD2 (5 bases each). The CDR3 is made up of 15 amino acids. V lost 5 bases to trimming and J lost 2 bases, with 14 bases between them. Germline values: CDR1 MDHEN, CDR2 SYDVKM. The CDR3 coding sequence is TGTGCCAGCAGTCCCCCCGGGACCTACACAGATACGCAGTATTTT. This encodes CASSPPGTYTDTQYF.

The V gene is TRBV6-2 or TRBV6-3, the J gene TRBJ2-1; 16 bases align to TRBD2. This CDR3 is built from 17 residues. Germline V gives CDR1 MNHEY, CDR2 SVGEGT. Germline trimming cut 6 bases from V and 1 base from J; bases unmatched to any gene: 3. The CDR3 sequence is CASSPGLAGGSYNEQFF. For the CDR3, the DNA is TGTGCCAGCAGCCCGGGACTAGCGGGGGGGTCCTACAATGAGCAGTTCTTC.

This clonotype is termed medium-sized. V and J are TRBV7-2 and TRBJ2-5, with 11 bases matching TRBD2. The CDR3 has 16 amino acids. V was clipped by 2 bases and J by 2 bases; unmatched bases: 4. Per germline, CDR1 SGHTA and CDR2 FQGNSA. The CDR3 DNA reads TGTGCCAGCAGCTTATCGGCTAGCGGGGGGCAAGAGACCCAGTACTTC. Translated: CASSLSASGGQETQYF.